The present entry profiles one T cell receptor (beta chain) with its context. Clones were read by immunoSEQ multiplex PCR, and TCRdb kept only the in-frame ones, dropping some. The sample holds 97,000 or so clones, around nine tenths seen once. This record comes from a study of blood T cell repertoires in COVID-19. Germline V gene data show CDR1 as LGHDT and CDR2 as YNNKEL (reference sequence). The length of the CDR3 is 12 residues. After removal of 3 bases from V and 11 bases from J, the junction contained 6 bases not matched to a gene. The TCR was taken from a man aged 55 to 70 with acute or convalescent COVID-19. The rearrangement uses TRBV3-1 (or the pseudogene TRBV3-2) and TRBJ1-2; 7 bases align to TRBD1. Sample: peripheral blood. The CDR3 coding sequence is TGTGCCAGCAGCCACCTCGACAGGGAATACACCTTC. Protein: CASSHLDREYTF.